These 23 T cell receptor beta chains originate from one sample sequenced in a study of OX40 agonist ivuxolimab in advanced cancers. This table comes from immunoSEQ multiplex PCR, and its TCRdb copy is limited to in-frame clones, with some not included. The data hold about 94,000 clones, with about 92% observed a single time. This specimen was CD4+ or CD8+ T cells sorted from blood, taken in a trial of the OX40 agonist ivuxolimab. These receptor sequences come from an adult with an advanced solid tumor such as melanoma, head and neck, liver or kidney cancer.

This clone occurred once. The chain recombines TRBV9 with TRBJ1-4; 9 bases map to TRBD1. The CDR3 is made up of 15 amino acids. Looked up from germline, CDR1 is SGDLS and CDR2 is YYNGEE. V dropped 3 bases and J dropped 8; count of bases not matched to a gene: 8. This CDR3 reads CASSAGGTGYEKLFF. CDR3 nucleotide sequence: TGTGCCAGCAGCGCGGGAGGGACAGGGTACGAAAAACTGTTTTTT.

The chain couples TRBV2 to TRBJ2-1; 7 bases fit TRBD2. The J segment lost 2 bases and the V segment lost 6 bases, leaving 16 bases of the junction unmatched. The CDR3 is made up of 18 amino acids. Germline CDR1 reads SNHLY; CDR2 reads FYNNEI. In DNA, the CDR3 is TGTGCCAGCAGCTTCGTAGTGGGCGGGAGTAGTGCCTACAATGAGCAGTTCTTC. This codes for CASSFVVGGSSAYNEQFF.

This clone was seen a single time. The rearrangement links TRBV19 to TRBJ2-1, with D hard to call. Germline V gives CDR1 LNHDA, CDR2 SQIVND (reference sequence). The germline V and J ends were trimmed by 6 bases and 5 bases, with 8 bases remaining between them. This CDR3 region has 12 residues. This chain's CDR3 is CASRTGNNEQFF. Here the CDR3 DNA reads TGTGCCAGTAGGACTGGTAACAATGAGCAGTTCTTC.

The chain is built from TRBV18 and TRBJ2-7, with 8 bases identical to TRBD1. Trimming removed 0 bases from V and 3 bases from J; junction bases left unmatched: 1. The germline V gene has CDR1 KGHSH and CDR2 LQKENI. The CDR3 runs 14 residues. The DNA for the CDR3 is TGTGCCAGCTCACCACCGGGACAGGTCTACGAGCAGTACTTC. Protein sequence: CASSPPGQVYEQYF.

The chain is built from TRBV2 and TRBJ2-3; TRBD2 matches at 7 bases. From germline, CDR1 is SNHLY and CDR2 FYNNEI. The ends lost 10 bases at V and 2 bases at J; junction bases unmatched: 9. The CDR3 totals 14 residues. CDR3 protein: CATATSVPTDTQYF. In DNA form, the CDR3 reads TGTGCCACAGCCACTAGCGTTCCCACAGATACGCAGTATTTT.

V gene TRBV2 combines with J gene TRBJ2-7, with D perhaps matching TRBD1 (5 bases). Per the germline V gene, CDR1 is SNHLY and CDR2 is FYNNEI. Trimming stripped 2 bases from V and 0 bases from J, with 11 bases between. The CDR3 sequence is 15 residues long. This chain's CDR3 is CASSELLDSSYEQYF. In nucleotides, the CDR3 is TGTGCCAGCAGTGAATTGTTAGACAGCTCCTACGAGCAGTACTTC.

J is TRBJ1-1 and V is TRBV7-9, with 10 positions matching TRBD1. The CDR3 is 15 residues long. Germline V lookup: CDR1 SEHNR, CDR2 FQNEAQ (reference sequence). With 5 bases clipped from V and 0 bases from J, the junction kept 3 bases outside the gene matches. In nucleotides, the CDR3 is TGTGCCAGCAGCGGGACAGGGGCCCTGAACACTGAAGCTTTCTTT. It is translated as CASSGTGALNTEAFF.

This clone was observed a single time. The chain has TRBV11-2 and TRBJ2-7; tentatively, D is TRBD1 or TRBD2 (5 bases each). The CDR3 spans 14 residues. Germline V gives CDR1 SGHAT, CDR2 FQNNGV. V dropped 3 bases and J dropped 2 bases, with 11 bases sitting between them. CDR3: CASSFGGTTYEQYF. CDR3 in DNA: TGTGCCAGCAGCTTTGGGGGTACCACCTACGAGCAGTACTTC. The variable domain in full, completed from reference TRBV11-2 and TRBJ2-7, reads EAGVAQSPRYKIIEKRQSVAFWCNPISGHATLYWYQQILGQGPKLLIQFQNNGVVDDSQLPKDRFSAERLKGVDSTLKIQPAKLEDSAVYLCASSFGGTTYEQYFGPGTRLTVT.

A single count supports this clone. V and J are TRBV18 and TRBJ2-3; D might be TRBD2 (5 bases). Germline values: CDR1 KGHSH, CDR2 LQKENI. V was trimmed by 3 bases and J by 0 bases, leaving 13 bases between them. The CDR3 loop spans 16 amino acids. CDR3 sequence (DNA): TGTGCCAGCTCACCTCCGGGAACATTAAGCACAGATACGCAGTATTTT. Translation: CASSPPGTLSTDTQYF.

The V and J genes are TRBV27 and TRBJ1-2; no clear D. Trimming cost V 2 bases and J 7 bases, with 14 bases left between them. Germline V gives CDR1 MNHEY, CDR2 SMNVEV (reference sequence). The CDR3 has 14 residues. Written as DNA, the CDR3 is TGTGCCAGCAGTTTAAACGGCTTGAGGCGTGGCTACACCTTC. Amino acid sequence: CASSLNGLRRGYTF.

V and J are TRBV2 and TRBJ1-1; possibly TRBD1 for D (6 bases). V was trimmed by 7 bases and J by 0 bases, leaving 9 bases between them. The CDR3 has 13 amino acids. From germline, CDR1 is SNHLY and CDR2 FYNNEI. The CDR3, as DNA: TGTGCCAGCAAAGGGGGTCTGAACACTGAAGCTTTCTTT. Protein: CASKGGLNTEAFF.

The rearrangement uses TRBV19 and TRBJ1-1; D may be TRBD1 (5 bases). Germline CDR1 and CDR2: LNHDA and SQIVND (reference sequence). The CDR3 runs 13 residues. V was shortened by 4 bases and J by 7 bases, with 13 bases between the two germline ends. The CDR3 DNA sequence: TGTGCCAGTAGTACTGATCTGGGGGGTGAAGCTTTCTTT. This codes for CASSTDLGGEAFF.

This CDR3 reads CASSISWRGGNEQFF. In DNA, the CDR3 is TGTGCCAGTAGTATATCGTGGCGGGGGGGCAATGAGCAGTTCTTC. The chain links TRBV19 to TRBJ2-1, with 9 bases identical to TRBD2. The V gene's germline CDR1 is LNHDA and CDR2 SQIVND (reference sequence). CDR3 length equals 15 residues. Trimming removed 2 bases from V and 6 bases from J; junction bases left unmatched: 5.

This clone appeared once. The rearrangement uses TRBV28 and TRBJ1-3; possibly TRBD1 for D (6 bases). Germline assignment: CDR1 MDHEN and CDR2 SYDVKM. The CDR3 is 15 residues long. V lost 6 bases and J lost 8, with 20 bases in between. The CDR3 DNA is TGTGCCAGCAGGCTTAGGGGGGGTTTGAGACACACCATATATTTT. As protein: CASRLRGGLRHTIYF.

This chain links TRBV5-1 with TRBJ1-1, with D tentatively TRBD1 (5 bases). Germline lookup yields CDR1 SGHRS and CDR2 YFSETQ. Trimming took off 0 bases at V and 0 bases at J, with 12 bases between the two ends. The CDR3 is 16 residues long. CDR3 DNA: TGCGCCAGCAGCTTGGAATCAGGGCCCATGAACACTGAAGCTTTCTTT. As protein: CASSLESGPMNTEAFF.

The chain joins TRBV7-2 to TRBJ2-5, with TRBD1 matching over 8 bases. Looked up from germline, CDR1 is SGHTA and CDR2 is FQGNSA. The CDR3 is 14 residues long. With 6 bases clipped from V and 3 bases from J, the junction kept 6 bases outside the gene matches. The CDR3 sequence is CASSKDRVEETQYF. CDR3 nucleotides: TGTGCCAGCAGTAAGGACAGGGTGGAAGAGACCCAGTACTTC.

This clone was picked up a small number of times. The J gene is TRBJ2-2, the V gene TRBV2, with a tentative D call TRBD1 (5 bases). Germline V gene sequence: CDR1 SNHLY, CDR2 FYNNEI. CDR3 length: 12 residues. V lost 8 bases and J lost 11, with 15 bases in between. CDR3 in amino acids: CASSERDRELFF. In DNA, the CDR3 is TGTGCCAGCTCAGAGCGTGACAGAGAGCTGTTTTTT.

This chain uses TRBV11-2 with TRBJ2-2; 14 nucleotides line up with TRBD2. Germline V CDR1 and CDR2: SGHAT, FQNNGV. The CDR3 spans 17 residues. The V and J ends lost 3 bases and 6 bases, in that order; junction bases with no gene match: 6. DNA for the CDR3: TGTGCCAGCAGCTTTCTGGGACTAGCGGGAGCTGCCGGGGAGCTGTTTTTT. Translation: CASSFLGLAGAAGELFF.

DNA of the CDR3: TGTGCCAGCACCTCCGGGACGGTCTATAATTCACCCCTCCACTTT. It yields the protein CASTSGTVYNSPLHF. The chain combines TRBV19 with TRBJ1-6; possible D gene TRBD1, 5 bases. In germline, CDR1 is LNHDA, CDR2 SQIVND (reference sequence). V lost 9 bases and J lost 3, with 15 bases in between. This CDR3 region has 15 residues.

The V gene is TRBV4-1, the J gene TRBJ2-7; 8 bases align to TRBD2. V was clipped by 2 bases and J by 3 bases; unmatched bases: 9. CDR1 is MGHRA and CDR2 is YSYEKL in the germline V gene. The length of the CDR3 is 16 residues. CDR3 sequence reads: CASSQNLAGFGYEQYF. The CDR3 DNA follows: TGCGCCAGCAGCCAAAATTTAGCGGGATTCGGCTACGAGCAGTACTTC.

The chain recombines TRBV6-5 with TRBJ1-5; D is undetermined. Deletions cut 4 bases from V and 2 bases from J, with 6 bases between. Germline V CDR1 and CDR2: MNHEY, SVGAGI. This CDR3 has 13 residues. The CDR3 region is CASSSARNQPQHF. The CDR3 DNA sequence: TGTGCCAGCAGTTCAGCGCGCAATCAGCCCCAGCATTTT.

The chain uses TRBV15 and TRBJ2-1, with D unresolved. The germline V and J ends were trimmed by 0 bases and 3 bases, with 12 bases remaining between them. The length of the CDR3 is 16 residues. The germline gives CDR1 LNHNV, CDR2 YYDKDF (reference sequence). DNA for the CDR3: TGTGCCACCAGCAGAGATCCCCCGTCGGGCTACAATGAGCAGTTCTTC. It translates to CATSRDPPSGYNEQFF.

The chain is built from TRBV7-9 and TRBJ2-7; D perhaps matches TRBD1 (5 bases). Germline CDR1 is SEHNR and CDR2 is FQNEAQ (reference sequence). V gave up 5 bases and J gave up 4 bases, with 15 bases separating them. The CDR3 length is 14 residues. CDR3 DNA sequence: TGTGCCAGCAGCCCCCTAGGGGAAGGGTACGAGCAGTACTTC. It encodes CASSPLGEGYEQYF.